The 5 T cell receptor beta chains reported below all come from one sample, sequenced in a study of cytomegalovirus exposure and HLA in healthy donors. The PCR employed 60 Vbeta primers together with 13 Jbeta primers. Profiled with immunoSEQ multiplex PCR; TCRdb holds only in-frame clones, not every one. This sample yields about 120,000 clones, of which approximately 17% are seen a single time; approximately 2.6% belongs to the top ten. Sequenced material: PBMCs. Receptors originate from a female donor in good health and CMV-seropositive.

This chain connects TRBV6-1 to TRBJ1-5; D is unclear. Trimming shortened V by 6 bases and J by 1 base, and 7 bases separated the two germline ends. The germline V gene has CDR1 MNHNS and CDR2 SASEGT. This CDR3 is 13 amino acids long. The chain's CDR3 is CASRTQSNQPQHF. Here the CDR3 DNA reads TGTGCCAGCAGGACACAGAGCAATCAGCCCCAGCATTTT.

This clone was seen more than once but under ten times. The chain has TRBV11-2 and TRBJ1-1; TRBD1 matches at 8 bases. This CDR3 region has 14 residues. J was trimmed by 4 bases and V by 5 bases; bases with no gene match: 6. Germline CDR1 reads SGHAT; CDR2 reads FQNNGV. The CDR3 protein is CASSLTGQGTEAFF. CDR3 sequence (DNA): TGTGCCAGCAGCCTGACCGGACAGGGCACTGAAGCTTTCTTT.

This clone was detected a few times. This chain connects TRBV7-9 to TRBJ1-2, with D hard to call. The ends were cut back, 5 bases at V and 7 bases at J, with 5 bases in the middle. The germline V gene has CDR1 SEHNR and CDR2 FQNEAQ (reference sequence). The CDR3 sequence is 10 residues long. The CDR3, as DNA: TGTGCCAGCAGCCCCGGTGGCTACACCTTC. It specifies CASSPGGYTF. Drawing the rest from reference TRBV7-9 and TRBJ1-2, the complete variable domain is DTGVSQNPRHKITKRGQNVTFRCDPISEHNRLYWYRQTLGQGPEFLTYFQNEAQLEKSRLLSDRFSAERPKGSFSTLEIQRTEQGDSAMYLCASSPGGYTFGSGTRLTVV.

This clone was seen more than once but under ten times. The chain uses TRBV19 and TRBJ1-4; D is uncertain. Germline lookup yields CDR1 LNHDA and CDR2 SQIVND (reference sequence). The CDR3 has 14 residues. With 7 bases removed from V and 0 bases from J, the gap between germline ends came to 9 bases. The CDR3 region is CASTYSATNEKLFF. DNA for the CDR3: TGTGCCAGTACTTACTCTGCAACTAATGAAAAACTGTTTTTT.

This chain links TRBV4-3 with TRBJ2-7, with 12 nucleotides matching TRBD2. Per the germline V gene, CDR1 is LGHNA and CDR2 is YSLEER. V gave up 0 bases and J gave up 2 bases; unmatched junction bases: 5. This CDR3 spans 17 amino acids. The CDR3 coding sequence is TGCGCCAGCAGCCAAGATTGGACTAGCGGGAATCCCTACGAGCAGTACTTC. This gives the protein CASSQDWTSGNPYEQYF.